The entry below gives a single T cell receptor beta chain sequence along with its context. This CDR3 has 12 amino acids. The V gene's germline CDR1 is MNHEY and CDR2 SVGAGI. V was cut by 5 bases and J by 10 bases, with 12 bases left in between. This record comes from a study of cytomegalovirus exposure and HLA in healthy donors. The PCR ran on 60 Vbeta and 13 Jbeta primers. Sequenced by immunoSEQ multiplex PCR; TCRdb stores in-frame clones only, minus some. Of around 100,000 clones listed, roughly three fifths are singletons. The specimen sequenced was PBMCs. V is TRBV6-5 and J is TRBJ2-1; D perhaps matches TRBD2 (6 bases). The TCR comes from a man aged 25 to 40 in good health and CMV-seropositive. The CDR3 DNA is TGTGCCAGCAGTGACTGGGGAGGCGAGCAGTTCTTC. Protein product: CASSDWGGEQFF.